The entry below gives a single T cell receptor (beta chain) sequence along with its context. This clonotype was seen repeatedly, ten times or more. Its antigen remains undetermined. No base qualities exist here, and no much larger clone lies one base off it. Sequencing used an Illumina HiSeq 1500. TCRdb reworked the public reads: Q25 trimming with fastp, MiXCR clone assembly, productive beta chains retained. Duplicate CDR3 protein sequences are folded into a single record with the most common DNA and genes. The sample yields some 150,000 distinct CDR3 sequences; 20% to 30% were counted once. The ten most abundant clones make up over 9.5% of the sample. The sample is drawn from a study of T cell repertoires in cytomegalovirus infection (dated by TCRdb to about 2019). Regarding the research as a whole: Because public TCR beta signatures pointed to carriage of CMV infection together with the matching HLA type, the HLA type of each donor mattered for the analysis.

Summary of the overall study and its limitations: The ex vivo response was dominated by HLA-C-restricted CMV-specific TCR beta clonotypes, and the single most frequent clonotype in two of eight donors was supplied by these HLA-C-restricted clonotypes. In both this cohort and an independent approximately 350-donor cohort, the cumulative frequency of public TCR beta family members distinguished carriers of CMV infection plus the relevant HLA type.

The TCR sequence derives from a human donor in good health (CMV status not recorded). Some clones in this sample may be carry-over from other donors' samples. What was sequenced was PBMCs.

The DNA is as follows: TGTGCCAGCAGAGGACTAGCGGGAGACAATGAGCAGTTCTTC. This translates into CASRGLAGDNEQFF. The chain is made from TRBV7-2 and TRBJ2-1; 13 of the junction bases match TRBD2. V lost 6 bases and J lost 5 bases, and the count of bases not matched to a germline gene is 1. Via the germline V gene, CDR1 is SGHTA and CDR2 FQGNSA. The CDR3, cysteine through phenylalanine, is 14 amino acids long. Here the CDR3 DNA is all that survives: 42 bases in frame from base 1. Full variable domain (CDR3 extended with the reference TRBV7-2 and TRBJ2-1 proteins): GAGVSQSPSNKVTEKGKDVELRCDPISGHTALYWYRQSLGQGLEFLIYFQGNSAPDKSGLPSDRFSAERTGGSVSTLTIQRTQQEDSAVYLCASRGLAGDNEQFFGPGTRLTVL.